This T cell receptor beta chain was recovered during a study of blood T cell repertoires in COVID-19 (dated by TCRdb to 2020 to 2022). For the study in its entirety: Collaborator samples came from the United States, Italy and Spain and covered acute and convalescent phases of COVID-19. The samples were drawn from two sources: the first 160 participants of the ongoing ImmuneRACE study, and 1,000 to 1,500 subjects contributed by 6 global collaborators. The dataset comprised deeply sampled blood TCRbeta repertoires from subjects exposed to, actively infected with, or recovered from COVID-19. Nearly every sample came with metadata listing a de-identified subject ID, COVID-19 status, age in years and sex. The repertoires were made available in a free public database intended to serve as a resource for research on the immune response to SARS-CoV-2. The material from the prospective study consisted of cDNA or gDNA derived from T cells, B-cell-depleted T cells, or PBMCs. Where available, HLA class I and class II types were obtained from metadata supplied by the sample provider rather than from assay-based typing.

On the study overall, not on this receptor specifically: Clinical and demographic metadata were provided uncurated, with the amount varying by source and participant.

Per the germline V gene, SGHRS is the CDR1 and YFSETQ is the CDR2. A distance of 18 bases separates the germline ends of V and J, which lose 0 bases and 5 bases respectively. The CDR3 goes from the cysteine to the phenylalanine over 16 residues. CDR3 DNA only is kept here, 48 bases in frame from base 1. The immunoSEQ Assay, a bias-controlled multiplex PCR, was used to amplify TCRbeta CDR3 regions from genomic DNA. Under the source paper's analysis protocol: The number of nucleated cells in each sample was estimated from the amplification of reference gene primers within the assay. Sequence reads were collapsed and filtered to measure the absolute abundance of every unique TCRbeta CDR3 rearrangement. Productive Simpson clonality was computed per sample as the square root of Simpson's diversity index over productive rearrangements. TCRdb limited this immuneACCESS table to in-frame rearrangements with V and J called. A share of clones is missing; checked studies link under half to unresolved V genes, and the rest is unexplained. The V and J calls and the clone size are those of that table, but D and trimming were determined from the DNA. The sample table lists 350,000 to 400,000 clones, 75% to 90% of them with a count of one. Jointly, the top ten make up under 8.5% of the sample.

Note on this clone: This receptor's antigen is unknown. Within one base of it there is no much larger clone, and no base qualities were kept.

One collaborating source in Seattle enrolled patients while the patients were actively infected and followed the patients over time throughout the course of disease. Collaborating institutions collected whole blood in K2EDTA tubes following their own protocols. For TCRbeta analysis, collaborator samples were shipped as frozen whole blood, as isolated PBMCs, or as DNA extracted from either sample type. Recombination linked TRBV5-1 to TRBJ2-7; the best D guess is TRBD2, with 5 bases matching. The source material was peripheral blood. The sequence came from a woman aged 60 to 75 with COVID-19, enrolled during active disease. The DNA sequence is as follows: TGCGCCAGCAGCTTGGAGCTCCCCGGACTGACCGACGAGCAGTACTTC. Its product reads: CASSLELPGLTDEQYF.